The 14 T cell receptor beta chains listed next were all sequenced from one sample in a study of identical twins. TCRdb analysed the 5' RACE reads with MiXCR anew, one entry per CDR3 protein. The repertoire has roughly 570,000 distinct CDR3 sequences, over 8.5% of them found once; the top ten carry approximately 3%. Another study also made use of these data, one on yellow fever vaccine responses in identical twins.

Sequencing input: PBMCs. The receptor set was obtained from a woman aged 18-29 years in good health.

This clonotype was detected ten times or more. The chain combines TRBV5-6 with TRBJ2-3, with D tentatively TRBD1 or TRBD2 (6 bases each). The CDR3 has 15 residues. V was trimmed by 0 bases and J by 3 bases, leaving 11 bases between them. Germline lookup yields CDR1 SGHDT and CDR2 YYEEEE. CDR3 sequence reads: CASSLVRGRTDTQYF. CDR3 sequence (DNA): TGTGCCAGCAGCTTGGTCCGGGGGCGGACAGATACGCAGTATTTT.

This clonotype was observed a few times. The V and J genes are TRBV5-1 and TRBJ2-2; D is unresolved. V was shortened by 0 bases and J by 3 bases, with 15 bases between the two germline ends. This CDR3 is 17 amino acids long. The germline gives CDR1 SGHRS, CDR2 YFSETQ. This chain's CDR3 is CASSLEPTILHTGELFF. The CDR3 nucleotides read TGCGCCAGCAGCTTGGAGCCTACCATTCTTCACACCGGGGAGCTGTTTTTT.

The CDR3: CASSLNAKNIQYF. CDR3 in DNA: TGTGCCAGCAGCTTAAACGCTAAAAACATTCAGTACTTC. The chain recombines TRBV11-3 with TRBJ2-4; the D is unclear. The germline V and J ends were trimmed by 2 bases and 4 bases, with 6 bases remaining between them. The CDR3 loop spans 13 amino acids. Germline CDR1 reads SGHNT; CDR2 reads YENEEA.

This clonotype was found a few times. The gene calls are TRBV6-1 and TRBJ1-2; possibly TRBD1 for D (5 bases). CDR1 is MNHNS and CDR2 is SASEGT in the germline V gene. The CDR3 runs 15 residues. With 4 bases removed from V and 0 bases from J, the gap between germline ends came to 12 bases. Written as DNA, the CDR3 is TGTGCCAGCAGTGCCGGGACGGGTGCTAACTATGGCTACACCTTC. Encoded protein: CASSAGTGANYGYTF.

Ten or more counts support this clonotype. CDR3 nucleotide sequence: TGCGCCAGCACCCCGGGACGGTCCTACGAGCAGTACTTC. Protein product: CASTPGRSYEQYF. The chain joins TRBV5-1 to TRBJ2-7; D possibly uses TRBD1 or TRBD2 (5 bases each). Germline V CDR1 and CDR2: SGHRS, YFSETQ. The CDR3 is made up of 13 amino acids. Trimming took 6 bases from V and 1 from J, leaving 11 bases between them.

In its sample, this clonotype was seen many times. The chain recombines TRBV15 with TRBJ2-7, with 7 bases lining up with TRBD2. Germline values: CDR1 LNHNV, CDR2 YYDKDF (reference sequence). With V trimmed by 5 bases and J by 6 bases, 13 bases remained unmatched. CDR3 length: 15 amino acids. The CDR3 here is CATSAAPSGGSEQYF. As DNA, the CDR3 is TGTGCCACCAGCGCCGCTCCTAGCGGAGGATCCGAGCAGTACTTC.

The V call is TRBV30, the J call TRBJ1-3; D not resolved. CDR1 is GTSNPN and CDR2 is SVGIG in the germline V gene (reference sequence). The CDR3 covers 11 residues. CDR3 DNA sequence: TGTGGAGGACTGGGCGGTAACACCATATATTTT. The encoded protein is CGGLGGNTIYF.

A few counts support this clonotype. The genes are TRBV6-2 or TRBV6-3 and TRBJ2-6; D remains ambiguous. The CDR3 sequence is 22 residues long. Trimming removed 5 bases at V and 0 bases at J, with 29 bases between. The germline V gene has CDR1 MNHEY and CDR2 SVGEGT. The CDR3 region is CASSLSLSVGHPLPSGANVLTF. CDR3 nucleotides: TGTGCCAGCAGTCTCTCCCTTTCTGTGGGTCACCCTCTTCCCTCTGGGGCCAACGTCCTGACTTTC.

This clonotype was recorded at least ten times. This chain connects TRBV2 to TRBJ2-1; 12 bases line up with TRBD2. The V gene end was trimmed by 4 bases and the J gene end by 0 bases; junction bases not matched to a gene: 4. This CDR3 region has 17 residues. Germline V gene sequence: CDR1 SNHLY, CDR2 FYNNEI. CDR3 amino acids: CASSGTSGIISYNEQFF. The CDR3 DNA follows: TGTGCCAGCAGTGGGACTAGCGGGATAATCTCCTACAATGAGCAGTTCTTC.

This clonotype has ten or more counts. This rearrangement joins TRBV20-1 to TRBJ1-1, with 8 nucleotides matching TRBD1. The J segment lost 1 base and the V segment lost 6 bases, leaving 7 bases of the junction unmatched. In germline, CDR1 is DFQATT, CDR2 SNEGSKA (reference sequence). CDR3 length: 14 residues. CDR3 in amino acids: CSATRDRRNTEAFF. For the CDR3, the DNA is TGCAGTGCCACCCGGGACAGGAGGAACACTGAAGCTTTCTTT.

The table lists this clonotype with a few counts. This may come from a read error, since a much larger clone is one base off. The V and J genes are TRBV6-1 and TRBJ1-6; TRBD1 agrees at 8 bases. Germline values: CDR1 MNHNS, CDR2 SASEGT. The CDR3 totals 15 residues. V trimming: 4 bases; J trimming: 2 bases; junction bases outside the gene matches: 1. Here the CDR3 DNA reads TGTGCCAGCAGTGTACAGGGGGCCTATAATTCACCCCTCCACTTT. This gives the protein CASSVQGAYNSPLHF.

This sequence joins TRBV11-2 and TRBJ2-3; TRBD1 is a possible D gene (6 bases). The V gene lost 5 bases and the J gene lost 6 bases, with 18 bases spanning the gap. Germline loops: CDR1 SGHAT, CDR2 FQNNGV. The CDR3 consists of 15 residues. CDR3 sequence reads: CASSAGQLQMDTQYF. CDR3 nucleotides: TGTGCCAGCAGCGCCGGACAGCTTCAAATGGATACGCAGTATTTT.

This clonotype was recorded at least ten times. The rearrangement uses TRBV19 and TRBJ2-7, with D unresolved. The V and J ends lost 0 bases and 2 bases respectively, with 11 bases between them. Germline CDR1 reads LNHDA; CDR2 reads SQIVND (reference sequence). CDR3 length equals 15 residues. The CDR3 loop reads CASSIEAHAAYEQYF. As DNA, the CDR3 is TGTGCCAGTAGTATAGAGGCGCATGCGGCCTACGAGCAGTACTTC.

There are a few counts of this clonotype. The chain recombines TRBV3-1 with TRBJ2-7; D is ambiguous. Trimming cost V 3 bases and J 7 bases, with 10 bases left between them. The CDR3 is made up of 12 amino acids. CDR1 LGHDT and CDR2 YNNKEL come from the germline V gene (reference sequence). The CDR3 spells CASSHLDREQYF. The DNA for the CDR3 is TGTGCCAGCAGCCACCTGGACCGGGAGCAGTACTTC.